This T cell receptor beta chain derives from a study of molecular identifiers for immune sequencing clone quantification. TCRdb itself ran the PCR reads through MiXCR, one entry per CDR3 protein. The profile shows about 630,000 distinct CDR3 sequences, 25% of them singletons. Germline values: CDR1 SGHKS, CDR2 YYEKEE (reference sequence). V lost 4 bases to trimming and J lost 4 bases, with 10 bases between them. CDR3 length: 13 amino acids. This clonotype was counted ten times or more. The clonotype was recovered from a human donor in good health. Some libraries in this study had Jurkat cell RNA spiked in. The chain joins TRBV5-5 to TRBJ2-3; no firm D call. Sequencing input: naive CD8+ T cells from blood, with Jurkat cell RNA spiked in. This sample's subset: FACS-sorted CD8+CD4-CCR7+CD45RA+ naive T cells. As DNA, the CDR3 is TGTGCCAGCAGCCTTATTAAAGCAGATACGCAGTATTTT. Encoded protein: CASSLIKADTQYF.